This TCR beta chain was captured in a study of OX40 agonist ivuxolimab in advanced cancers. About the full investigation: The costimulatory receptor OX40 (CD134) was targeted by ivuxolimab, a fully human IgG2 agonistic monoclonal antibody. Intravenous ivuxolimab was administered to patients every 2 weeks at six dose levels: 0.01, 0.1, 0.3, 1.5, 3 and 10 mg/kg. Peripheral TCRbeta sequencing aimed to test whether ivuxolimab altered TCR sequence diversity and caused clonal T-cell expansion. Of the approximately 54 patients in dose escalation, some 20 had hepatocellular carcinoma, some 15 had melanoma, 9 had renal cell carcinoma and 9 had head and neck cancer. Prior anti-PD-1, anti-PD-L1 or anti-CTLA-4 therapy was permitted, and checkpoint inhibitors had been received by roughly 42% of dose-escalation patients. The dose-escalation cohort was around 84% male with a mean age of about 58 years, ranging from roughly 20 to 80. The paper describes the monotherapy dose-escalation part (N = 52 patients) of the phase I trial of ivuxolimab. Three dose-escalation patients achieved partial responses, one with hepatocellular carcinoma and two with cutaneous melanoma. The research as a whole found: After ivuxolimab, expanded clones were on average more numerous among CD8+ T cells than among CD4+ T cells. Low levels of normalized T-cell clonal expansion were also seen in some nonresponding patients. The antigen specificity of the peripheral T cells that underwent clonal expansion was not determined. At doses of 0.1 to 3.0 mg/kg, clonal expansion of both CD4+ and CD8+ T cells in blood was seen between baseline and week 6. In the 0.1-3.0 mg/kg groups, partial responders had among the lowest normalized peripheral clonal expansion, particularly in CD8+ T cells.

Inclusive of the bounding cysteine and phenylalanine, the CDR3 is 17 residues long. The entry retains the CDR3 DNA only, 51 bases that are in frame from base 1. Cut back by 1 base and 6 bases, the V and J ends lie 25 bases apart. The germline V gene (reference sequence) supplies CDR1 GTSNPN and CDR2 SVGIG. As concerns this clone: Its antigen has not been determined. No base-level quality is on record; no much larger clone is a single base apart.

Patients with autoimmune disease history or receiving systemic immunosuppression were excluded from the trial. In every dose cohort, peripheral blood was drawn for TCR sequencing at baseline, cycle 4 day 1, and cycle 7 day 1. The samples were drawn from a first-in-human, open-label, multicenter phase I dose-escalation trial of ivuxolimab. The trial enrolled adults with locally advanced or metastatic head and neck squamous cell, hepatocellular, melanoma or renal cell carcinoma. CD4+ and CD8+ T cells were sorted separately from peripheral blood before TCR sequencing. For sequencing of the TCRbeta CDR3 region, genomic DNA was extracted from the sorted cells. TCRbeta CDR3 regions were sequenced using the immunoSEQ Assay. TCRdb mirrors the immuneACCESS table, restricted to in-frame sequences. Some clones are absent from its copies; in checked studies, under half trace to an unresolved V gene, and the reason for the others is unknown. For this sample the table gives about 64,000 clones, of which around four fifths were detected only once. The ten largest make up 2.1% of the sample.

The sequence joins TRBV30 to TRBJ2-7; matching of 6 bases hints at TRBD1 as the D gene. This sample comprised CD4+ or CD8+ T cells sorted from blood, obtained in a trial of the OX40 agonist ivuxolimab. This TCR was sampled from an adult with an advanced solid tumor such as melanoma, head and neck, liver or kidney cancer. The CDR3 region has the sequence CAWSAPPRGRPLPEQYF. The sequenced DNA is TGTGCCTGGAGTGCCCCCCCCAGGGGCCGGCCCCTTCCCGAGCAGTACTTC. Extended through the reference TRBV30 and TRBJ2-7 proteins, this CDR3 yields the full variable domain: SQTIHQWPATLVQPVGSPLSLECTVEGTSNPNLYWYRQAAGRGLQLLFYSVGIGQISSEVPQNLSASRPQDRQFILSSKKLLLSDSGFYLCAWSAPPRGRPLPEQYFGPGTRLTVT.